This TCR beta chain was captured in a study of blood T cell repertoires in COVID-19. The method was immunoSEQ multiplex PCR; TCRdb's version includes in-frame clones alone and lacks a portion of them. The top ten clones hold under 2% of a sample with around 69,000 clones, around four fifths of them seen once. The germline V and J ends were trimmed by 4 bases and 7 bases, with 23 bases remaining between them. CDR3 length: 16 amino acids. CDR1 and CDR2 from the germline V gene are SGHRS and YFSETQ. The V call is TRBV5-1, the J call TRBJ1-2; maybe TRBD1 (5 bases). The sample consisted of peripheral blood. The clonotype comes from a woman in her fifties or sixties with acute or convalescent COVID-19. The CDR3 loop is CASSNGGGGKTTGYTF. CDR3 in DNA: TGCGCCAGCAGCAATGGCGGGGGAGGGAAGACAACTGGCTACACCTTC.